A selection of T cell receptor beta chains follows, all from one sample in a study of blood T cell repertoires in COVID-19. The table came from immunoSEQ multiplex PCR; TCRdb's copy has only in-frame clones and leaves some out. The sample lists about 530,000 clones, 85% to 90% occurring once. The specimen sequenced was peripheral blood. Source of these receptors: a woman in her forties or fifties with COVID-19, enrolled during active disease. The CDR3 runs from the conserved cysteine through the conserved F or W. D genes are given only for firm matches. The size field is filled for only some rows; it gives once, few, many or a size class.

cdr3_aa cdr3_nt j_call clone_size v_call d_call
CASSPADARQPQHF TGTGCCAGCTCACCAGCGGATGCGAGACAGCCCCAGCATTTT TRBJ1-5 . TRBV18 .
CSAGSYEAFF TGCAGCGCTGGGAGTTATGAAGCTTTCTTT TRBJ1-1 . TRBV29-1 .
CSASGPGQGNQPQHF TGCAGTGCTAGTGGACCGGGACAGGGCAATCAGCCCCAGCATTTT TRBJ1-5 . TRBV20-1 TRBD1
CASSALGQNPNGYTF TGTGCCAGCAGTGCGTTGGGACAGAATCCGAATGGCTACACCTTC TRBJ1-2 . TRBV2 TRBD1
CASSRTEGTLHF TGTGCCAGCAGTCGAACCGAGGGCACCCTCCACTTT TRBJ1-6 . TRBV12-3/TRBV12-4 .
CASIRTSHSYEQYF TGTGCCAGCATCAGGACATCCCACTCCTACGAGCAGTACTTC TRBJ2-7 . TRBV28 .
CASSGQGSTEAFF TGTGCCAGCAGCGGACAGGGGAGCACTGAAGCTTTCTTT TRBJ1-1 . TRBV3-1/TRBV3-2 TRBD1
CASSGAEDYEQYF TGTGCCAGTAGCGGGGCCGAAGACTACGAGCAGTACTTC TRBJ2-7 . TRBV2 TRBD2
CATSRSRGNNQPQHF TGTGCCACCAGCAGATCAAGGGGAAACAATCAGCCCCAGCATTTT TRBJ1-5 . TRBV15 .
CASSNLLEYDEQFF TGCGCCAGCAGTAATTTACTAGAGTACGATGAGCAGTTCTTC TRBJ2-1 . TRBV10-1 .
CASSFSRTSSIQYF TGCGCCAGCAGCTTCTCACGGACTAGCTCCATTCAGTACTTC TRBJ2-4 . TRBV5-1 TRBD2
CASSQGRVTGELFF TGTGCCAGCAGCCAAGGCAGGGTAACCGGGGAGCTGTTTTTT TRBJ2-2 . TRBV3-1/TRBV3-2 .
CASSPEDGQKF TGTGCCAGCAGCCCCGAGGATGGACAGAAGTTT TRBJ1-1 . TRBV6-5 .
CASSNPRSGGDQNSPLHF TGTGCCAGTAGTAACCCCAGGTCAGGGGGCGATCAGAATTCACCCCTCCACTTT TRBJ1-6 . TRBV19 TRBD1
CASTLNRGSGTDTQYF TGTGCCAGCACCCTAAACAGGGGAAGCGGCACAGATACGCAGTATTTT TRBJ2-3 few TRBV28 TRBD1
CATSDRDSSTDTQYF TGTGCCACCAGTGATAGGGACAGTAGCACAGATACGCAGTATTTT TRBJ2-3 . TRBV24-1 TRBD1
CASSFLQGAETQYF TGCGCCAGCTCGTTTTTACAGGGGGCCGAGACCCAGTACTTC TRBJ2-5 . TRBV5-1 TRBD1
CASSFSSSGNQPQHF TGTGCCAGCAGCTTTTCGTCTTCCGGGAATCAGCCCCAGCATTTT TRBJ1-5 . TRBV7-2 .
CASSQGQGSTEAFF TGCGCCAGCAGCCAAGGACAGGGAAGCACTGAAGCTTTCTTT TRBJ1-1 . TRBV5-1 TRBD1
CAWSVVAGYTF TGTGCCTGGAGTGTAGTAGCTGGCTACACCTTC TRBJ1-2 . TRBV30 .
CASSFTGANYGYTF TGCGCCAGCAGCTTCACAGGAGCTAACTATGGCTACACCTTC TRBJ1-2 . TRBV5-1 .
CAWSRGGPSKLAKNIQYF TGTGCCTGGAGTCGGGGGGGCCCGTCCAAACTAGCCAAAAACATTCAGTACTTC TRBJ2-4 . TRBV30 TRBD2
CASSRAGFEAFF TGTGCCAGCAGTCGGGCGGGGTTTGAAGCTTTCTTT TRBJ1-1 . TRBV12-3/TRBV12-4 .
CASSASGENYGYTF TGTGCCAGCAGCGCATCGGGAGAGAACTATGGCTACACCTTC TRBJ1-2 . TRBV9 .
CASSAEGRAQETQYF TGTGCCAGCAGCGCGGAGGGACGGGCCCAAGAGACCCAGTACTTC TRBJ2-5 . TRBV9 .
CAIRTGGFTDTQYF TGTGCCATTCGGACAGGGGGCTTCACAGATACGCAGTATTTT TRBJ2-3 . TRBV10-3 TRBD1
CASSEAGLPGGYTF TGTGCCAGCAGTGAAGCTGGGTTACCCGGGGGCTACACCTTC TRBJ1-2 . TRBV6-1 .
CASSIRTGYGYTF TGTGCCAGTAGTATTCGGACAGGCTATGGCTACACCTTC TRBJ1-2 . TRBV19 TRBD1
CASSGDSGGQPQHF TGTGCCAGCAGTGGGGACAGTGGCGGTCAGCCCCAGCATTTT TRBJ1-5 . TRBV2 TRBD1
CASSSGLAGYNEQFF TGTGCCAGCAGCTCGGGACTAGCGGGTTACAATGAGCAGTTCTTC TRBJ2-1 once TRBV7-2 TRBD2
CASSASIGTLGTDTQYF TGTGCCAGCAGCGCCTCGATCGGGACTCTGGGCACAGATACGCAGTATTTT TRBJ2-3 . TRBV9 .
CASSFTGVDYEQYF TGTGCCAGCAGCTTTACGGGGGTGGACTACGAGCAGTACTTC TRBJ2-7 . TRBV5-6 .
CSVEERVWGEQFF TGCAGCGTTGAGGAGCGGGTCTGGGGTGAGCAGTTCTTC TRBJ2-1 . TRBV29-1 .
CSVEGRNTDTQYF TGCAGCGTTGAGGGGCGGAACACAGATACGCAGTATTTT TRBJ2-3 . TRBV29-1 .
CASSYDREAGYTF TGTGCCAGCAGTTACGACCGGGAGGCGGGCTACACCTTC TRBJ1-2 . TRBV6-5 .
CASSYGDRVVHEQYF TGTGCCAGCAGTTACGGGGACAGGGTAGTCCACGAGCAGTACTTC TRBJ2-7 . TRBV6-5 TRBD1
CASSSPDRIYEQYF TGTGCCAGCAGTTCTCCCGACAGGATCTACGAGCAGTACTTC TRBJ2-7 . TRBV6-2/TRBV6-3 .
CASSLRDSGNTIYF TGCGCCAGCAGCCTCAGGGACTCTGGAAACACCATATATTTT TRBJ1-3 . TRBV4-1 .
CASSSQGATEAFF TGTGCCAGCAGCTCCCAGGGGGCGACTGAAGCTTTCTTT TRBJ1-1 . TRBV5-4 TRBD1
CASSLKTSGGIGTGELFF TGTGCCAGCAGCTTGAAAACTAGCGGGGGAATCGGGACCGGGGAGCTGTTTTTT TRBJ2-2 . TRBV11-2 TRBD2
CASSPSEGVIYGYTF TGTGCCAGCTCACCATCCGAGGGGGTTATTTATGGCTACACCTTC TRBJ1-2 . TRBV18 .